This T cell receptor (beta chain) was documented in a study of patients and donors after allogeneic stem cell transplantation. Trimming shortened V by 9 bases and J by 0 bases, and 12 bases separated the two germline ends. The CDR3 is made up of 13 amino acids. Germline V gene lookup returns CDR1 MNHEY and CDR2 SVGAGI. A single record per CDR3 protein comes from TCRdb applying MiXCR to the RT-PCR reads. The sample contains about 200,000 distinct CDR3 sequences, 35% to 45% of which appear only once. The TCR sequence derives from a human donor who was either an allogeneic HSCT recipient or a stem cell or donor lymphocyte infusion donor (not recorded which). It is not recorded whose cells these are; they may come from a transplant donor. The sequencing input was blood, either unsorted or a sorted T cell fraction (not recorded which). The chain employs TRBV6-5 and TRBJ2-7; D ambiguous. The CDR3 protein is CARPSGLSYEQYF. Here the CDR3 DNA reads TGTGCCAGGCCCTCGGGCCTCTCCTACGAGCAGTACTTC.